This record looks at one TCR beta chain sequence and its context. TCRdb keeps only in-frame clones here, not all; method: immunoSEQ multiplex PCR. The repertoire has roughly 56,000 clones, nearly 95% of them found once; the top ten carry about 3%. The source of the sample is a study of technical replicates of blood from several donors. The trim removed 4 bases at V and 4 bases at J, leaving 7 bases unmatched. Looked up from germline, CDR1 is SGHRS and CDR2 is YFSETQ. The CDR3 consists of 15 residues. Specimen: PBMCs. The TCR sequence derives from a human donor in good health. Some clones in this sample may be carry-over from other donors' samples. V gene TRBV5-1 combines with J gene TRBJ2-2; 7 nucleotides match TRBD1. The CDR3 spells CASSPGGPVTGELFF. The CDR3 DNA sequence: TGCGCCAGCAGCCCAGGGGGTCCGGTCACCGGGGAGCTGTTTTTT. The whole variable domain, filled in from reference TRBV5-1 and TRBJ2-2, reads KAGVTQTPRYLIKTRGQQVTLSCSPISGHRSVSWYQQTPGQGLQFLFEYFSETQRNKGNFPGRFSGRQFSNSRSEMNVSTLELGDSALYLCASSPGGPVTGELFFGEGSRLTVL.